This T cell receptor (beta chain) was sequenced for a study of blood T cells in healthy people across ages. Study-wide background: Capture via template switching afforded approximately one barcoded beta molecule per two T cells. Study-level results: Since the PBMCs were unsorted, naive and antigen-experienced cells could not be conclusively compared. Per million T cells, TCR beta diversity dropped about linearly as age rose.

This CDR3 has 16 amino acids. Germline V gene sequence: CDR1 SGHTA, CDR2 FQGTGA. Primed by a sample-barcoded 5' primer and a J-beta primer mix, a second PCR proceeded for 7 to 11 cycles. Every cDNA was tagged by a template-switch adaptor with 12 random nucleotides. TCRdb reprocessed the 5' RACE reads with MiXCR, giving one entry per CDR3 protein. The sample gives hundreds of thousands of distinct CDR3 sequences, 45% to 55% of which show up once; around 25% is in the top ten. This clonotype was picked up a small number of times. The antigen is unknown. V gene TRBV7-3 combines with J gene TRBJ2-5, with 9 bases fitting TRBD2. The J call could be wrong; TRBJ2-7 is a better fit for the DNA end. The sequence came from a man older than 75 in good health. The sample taken for sequencing was blood. This CDR3 reads CASSLTIAGEGGEQYF. In DNA, the CDR3 is TGTGCCAGCAGCTTAACGATAGCGGGAGAGGGCGGCGAGCAGTACTTC.